These 31 T cell receptor beta chains were all obtained from the same sample, sequenced in a study of cytotoxic CD8 clonotypes in ibrutinib-treated CLL. Sequencing was performed with immunoSEQ multiplex PCR; in TCRdb, only in-frame clones are kept and a portion is missing. Counted here are about 140,000 clones, 77% occurring once; the ten biggest clones make up approximately 28%. The starting material was PBMCs, obtained after 12 months of ibrutinib treatment. Receptors originate from a human donor with chronic lymphocytic leukemia.

Details on this clone: This same CDR3 is encoded by further DNA sequences in the sample. This chain connects TRBV27 to TRBJ2-2; D is undetermined. The CDR3 contains 11 residues. Germline lookup yields CDR1 MNHEY and CDR2 SMNVEV (reference sequence). V gave up 2 bases and J gave up 6 bases, with 1 base separating them. CDR3 protein: CASSLAGELFF. DNA for the CDR3: TGTGCCAGCAGTTTAGCCGGGGAGCTGTTTTTT.

The sample holds one count of this clone. J is TRBJ2-2 and V is TRBV7-2; D unclear. V was shortened by 0 bases and J by 3 bases, with 5 bases between the two germline ends. The CDR3 is 14 amino acids. From germline, CDR1 is SGHTA and CDR2 FQGNSA. The CDR3 protein is CASSLAGYTGELFF. The DNA for the CDR3 is TGTGCCAGCAGCTTAGCGGGCTACACCGGGGAGCTGTTTTTT.

This clone has a handful of counts. The chain employs TRBV5-1 and TRBJ2-7; D ambiguous. This CDR3 has 12 amino acids. From germline, CDR1 is SGHRS and CDR2 YFSETQ. Deletions cut 0 bases from V and 5 bases from J, with 6 bases between. CDR3 loop: CASSLAGDEQYF. In nucleotides, the CDR3 is TGCGCCAGCAGCTTGGCTGGGGACGAGCAGTACTTC.

This clone was detected only once. The J gene is TRBJ2-3, the V gene TRBV5-1, with D perhaps matching TRBD2 (5 bases). CDR3 length: 15 residues. Germline CDR1 is SGHRS and CDR2 is YFSETQ. V gave up 1 base and J gave up 2 bases, with 11 bases separating them. Here the CDR3 reads CASSLSSGATDTQYF. Here the CDR3 DNA reads TGCGCCAGCAGCTTGTCGAGCGGAGCCACAGATACGCAGTATTTT.

In DNA, the CDR3 is TGTGCCAGCTCAACATCGGGACAGCAACAAGAGACCCAGTACTTC. It translates to CASSTSGQQQETQYF. The J gene is TRBJ2-5, the V gene TRBV18, with TRBD1 identical over 7 bases. The CDR3 runs to 15 residues. From germline, CDR1 is KGHSH and CDR2 LQKENI. V shed 5 bases, J shed 2 bases, and the junction held 8 bases outside the gene matches. Using reference TRBV18 and TRBJ2-5 for the parts outside the CDR3, the full variable domain is NAGVMQNPRHLVRRRGQEARLRCSPMKGHSHVYWYRQLPEEGLKFMVYLQKENIIDESGMPKERFSAEFPKEGPSILRIQQVVRGDSAAYFCASSTSGQQQETQYFGPGTRLLVL.

For the CDR3, the DNA is TGTGCCAGCAGTTTAAGGGGGCTTATGGGTGGACTCCCCCCCATCCTGACTTTC. It yields the protein CASSLRGLMGGLPPILTF. V gene TRBV27 combines with J gene TRBJ2-6; 7 nucleotides match TRBD1. CDR3 size: 18 residues. Germline values: CDR1 MNHEY, CDR2 SMNVEV (reference sequence). The ends lost 2 bases at V and 14 bases at J; junction bases unmatched: 21.

This clone has only one observation. The rearrangement joins TRBV7-2 to TRBJ2-7; 14 nucleotides match TRBD2. CDR1 SGHTA and CDR2 FQGNSA come from the germline V gene. CDR3 size: 16 residues. The V and J ends lost 1 base and 3 bases, in that order; junction bases with no gene match: 2. In DNA form, the CDR3 reads TGTGCCAGCAGCTTAGGAGGACTAGCGGGGGGCTACGAGCAGTACTTC. Protein sequence: CASSLGGLAGGYEQYF.

This clone occurred once. The rearrangement uses TRBV14 and TRBJ2-5, with 10 positions matching TRBD2. The ends lost 1 base at V and 11 bases at J; junction bases unmatched: 4. The CDR3 spans 13 residues. Germline loops: CDR1 SGHDN, CDR2 FVKESK. CDR3 sequence reads: CASSQGLAGIQYF. In DNA, the CDR3 is TGTGCCAGCAGCCAAGGACTAGCGGGTATACAGTACTTC.

This clone occurred a few times. The V and J genes are TRBV14 and TRBJ1-2, with TRBD1 identical over 10 bases. The CDR3 is 15 residues long. After removal of 4 bases from V and 0 bases from J, the junction contained 2 bases not matched to a gene. Germline V gives CDR1 SGHDN, CDR2 FVKESK. The CDR3 region is CASSRDRGTNYGYTF. CDR3 nucleotides: TGTGCCAGCAGCCGGGACAGGGGAACTAACTATGGCTACACCTTC.

The chain has TRBV6-5 and TRBJ1-2, with D unclear. CDR3 length: 13 residues. V was clipped by 0 bases and J by 2 bases, with 4 bases between them. Germline V gives CDR1 MNHEY, CDR2 SVGAGI. The CDR3 loop is CASSYSGNYGYTF. The CDR3 region has the DNA TGTGCCAGCAGTTACTCCGGAAACTATGGCTACACCTTC.

This sequence joins TRBV30 and TRBJ2-5, with D unclear. From germline, CDR1 is GTSNPN and CDR2 SVGIG (reference sequence). V gave up 3 bases and J gave up 7 bases, with 12 bases separating them. This CDR3 contains 12 residues. CDR3 nucleotide sequence: TGTGCCTGGAGGCCTCAGGTGTCGACCCAGTACTTC. Translation gives CAWRPQVSTQYF.

This clone was found once. The chain combines TRBV27 with TRBJ2-1; D may match TRBD1 or TRBD2 (5 bases each). Germline V CDR1 and CDR2: MNHEY, SMNVEV (reference sequence). CDR3 size: 15 residues. Trimming shortened V by 2 bases and J by 0 bases, and 8 bases separated the two germline ends. CDR3 amino acids: CASSLRDGSYNEQFF. In DNA form, the CDR3 reads TGTGCCAGCAGTTTACGGGACGGCTCCTACAATGAGCAGTTCTTC.

This chain uses TRBV6-5 with TRBJ2-2; TRBD1 matches 9 bases. The CDR3 spans 14 residues. Unmatched junction bases numbered 7, after V lost 11 bases and J lost 3 bases. From germline, CDR1 is MNHEY and CDR2 SVGAGI. The CDR3 reads CAATGGGDTGELFF. In DNA, the CDR3 is TGTGCCGCCACAGGGGGCGGTGACACCGGGGAGCTGTTTTTT.

The chain recombines TRBV6-5 with TRBJ2-1; the match to TRBD2 covers 10 bases. The CDR3 length is 16 residues. Germline V gives CDR1 MNHEY, CDR2 SVGAGI. Losses at the gene ends were 2 bases for V and 6 bases for J; bases not matched to a gene: 7. In nucleotides, the CDR3 is TGTGCCAGCAGTTACACATCTAGCGGGGGCCCCAATGAGCAGTTCTTC. This gives the protein CASSYTSSGGPNEQFF.

The chain has TRBV4-2 and TRBJ2-5, with 11 bases lining up with TRBD2. Trimming at V came to 4 bases and at J to 7 bases, leaving 11 bases not matched to a gene. The CDR3 covers 16 residues. Germline loops: CDR1 LGHNA, CDR2 YNFKEQ. The CDR3 is CASSPASGGTLGTQYF. The CDR3 DNA follows: TGTGCCAGCAGCCCGGCTAGCGGGGGGACCTTAGGGACCCAGTACTTC.

This clone was counted a single time. The sample holds other DNA sequences that translate to the same CDR3. The CDR3 sequence is CASSYSGQGNTEAFF. CDR3 bases: TGTGCCAGCAGTTACTCGGGACAGGGCAACACTGAAGCTTTCTTT. The chain combines TRBV6-5 with TRBJ1-1; TRBD1 agrees at 9 bases. Trimming removed 0 bases from V and 2 bases from J; junction bases left unmatched: 1. The CDR3 covers 15 residues. The germline V gene encodes CDR1 MNHEY and CDR2 SVGAGI.

V usage is TRBV10-3 and J usage is TRBJ2-5; the match to TRBD2 covers 8 bases. The CDR3 contains 16 residues. The ends lost 4 bases at V and 2 bases at J; junction bases unmatched: 9. CDR1 is ENHRY and CDR2 is SYGVKD in the germline V gene. The CDR3 protein is CAISGVGSGRQETQYF. CDR3 coding DNA: TGTGCCATCAGTGGAGTAGGAAGCGGGAGACAAGAGACCCAGTACTTC.

The chain joins TRBV18 to TRBJ2-5, with D possibly TRBD1 on 5 matching bases. Germline assignment: CDR1 KGHSH and CDR2 LQKENI. V was shortened by 0 bases and J by 5 bases, with 10 bases between the two germline ends. This CDR3 is built from 14 residues. The CDR3 spells CASSPPTERETQYF. As DNA, the CDR3 is TGTGCCAGCTCACCACCGACAGAAAGGGAGACCCAGTACTTC.

The chain employs TRBV4-1 and TRBJ2-3; D tentatively fits TRBD1 or TRBD2 (5 bases each). Germline CDR1 reads MGHRA; CDR2 reads YSYEKL. This CDR3 has 17 residues. V was clipped by 4 bases and J by 2 bases, with 19 bases between them. The CDR3 loop reads CASSPGRGLDITDTQYF. In nucleotides, the CDR3 is TGCGCCAGCAGCCCCGGTCGGGGCCTAGATATCACAGATACGCAGTATTTT.

This sequence joins TRBV4-2 and TRBJ2-7, with TRBD2 matching 7 bases. The ends lost 0 bases at V and 0 bases at J; junction bases unmatched: 2. The CDR3 is made up of 15 amino acids. Germline loops: CDR1 LGHNA, CDR2 YNFKEQ. The CDR3 DNA reads as TGTGCCAGCAGCCAAGAGGGAGGGAACTCCTACGAGCAGTACTTC. This gives the protein CASSQEGGNSYEQYF.

This sequence joins TRBV30 and TRBJ1-2; TRBD1 agrees at 10 bases. This CDR3 has 13 amino acids. J was trimmed by 5 bases and V by 1 base; bases with no gene match: 1. The germline V gene encodes CDR1 GTSNPN and CDR2 SVGIG (reference sequence). The DNA for the CDR3 is TGTGCCTGGAGTGGGGACAGGGGTTATGGCTACACCTTC. This sequence encodes CAWSGDRGYGYTF.

The table lists this clone with a few counts. The genes are TRBV15 and TRBJ1-4, with 9 bases matching TRBD1. CDR1 is LNHNV and CDR2 is YYDKDF in the germline V gene (reference sequence). CDR3 length: 17 amino acids. Trimming at V came to 7 bases and at J to 5 bases, leaving 14 bases not matched to a gene. CDR3 residues: CATTWGTGIIGNEKLFF. The CDR3 nucleotides read TGTGCCACCACCTGGGGGACAGGGATCATCGGCAATGAAAAACTGTTTTTT. Full variable domain (rest looked up from reference TRBV15 and TRBJ1-4): DAMVIQNPRYQVTQFGKPVTLSCSQTLNHNVMYWYQQKSSQAPKLLFHYYDKDFNNEADTPDNFQSRRPNTSFCFLDIRSPGLGDTAMYLCATTWGTGIIGNEKLFFGSGTQLSVL.

J is TRBJ1-3 and V is TRBV4-1; weak D call: TRBD1 (5 bases). V dropped 4 bases and J dropped 4 bases, with 11 bases sitting between them. Germline CDR1 and CDR2: MGHRA and YSYEKL. The CDR3 covers 14 residues. CDR3 region: CASSLSDTGNTIYF. CDR3 nucleotide sequence: TGCGCCAGCAGCCTTTCGGACACGGGAAACACCATATATTTT.

This chain connects TRBV4-1 to TRBJ2-1, with 13 bases fitting TRBD2. With V trimmed by 1 base and J by 9 bases, 6 bases remained unmatched. The germline V gene encodes CDR1 MGHRA and CDR2 YSYEKL. CDR3 length: 16 residues. This CDR3 reads CASSQGLAGGVGEQFF. For the CDR3, the DNA is TGCGCCAGCAGCCAAGGACTAGCGGGAGGAGTCGGTGAGCAGTTCTTC.

CDR3 in DNA: TGTGCCAGCACCGCCCGGGGGGGCAGTGCTCAGCCCCAGCATTTT. This translates into CASTARGGSAQPQHF. The rearrangement uses TRBV6-5 and TRBJ1-5; tentatively, D is TRBD1 (6 bases). CDR1 MNHEY and CDR2 SVGAGI come from the germline V gene. The CDR3 is made up of 15 amino acids. The V and J ends lost 7 bases and 6 bases respectively, with 19 bases between them.

This clone showed up many times. The J gene is TRBJ2-7, the V gene TRBV4-1; TRBD1 matches at 9 bases. The germline V gene has CDR1 MGHRA and CDR2 YSYEKL. This CDR3 spans 17 amino acids. With V trimmed by 0 bases and J by 2 bases, 8 bases remained unmatched. The CDR3 loop is CASSQDFGTGTPYEQYF. CDR3 in DNA: TGCGCCAGCAGCCAAGATTTCGGGACAGGGACACCCTACGAGCAGTACTTC.

The CDR3 DNA reads TGCGCCATCTCGGTAGGGCAAAATGAGCAGTTCTTC. Amino acid sequence: CAISVGQNEQFF. The chain is built from TRBV5-1 and TRBJ2-1; no reliable D call. This CDR3 has 12 residues. V shed 9 bases and J shed 7 bases, with 14 bases lying between them. The V gene's germline CDR1 is SGHRS and CDR2 YFSETQ.

The rearrangement links TRBV28 to TRBJ2-5; 11 bases are a match to TRBD2. From germline, CDR1 is MDHEN and CDR2 SYDVKM. The junction had 13 bases not matched to a gene; V was cut back by 5 bases and J by 11 bases. The CDR3 is 15 amino acids. The DNA of the CDR3 is TGTGCCAGCAGTCTGACGGCTAGCGGGGGGATAAAGCAGTACTTC. It codes for CASSLTASGGIKQYF.

CDR3 residues: CSVRLQGDTQYF. DNA for the CDR3: TGCAGCGTAAGACTACAGGGGGATACGCAGTATTTT. The chain has TRBV29-1 and TRBJ2-3; 7 bases are shared with TRBD1. Trimming at V came to 6 bases and at J to 6 bases, leaving 6 bases not matched to a gene. Germline V lookup: CDR1 SQVTM, CDR2 ANQGSEA. This CDR3 comprises 12 residues.

CDR3 DNA sequence: TGCGCCAGCAGCTTCCCGATGGACGGGGAGCTGTTTTTT. It encodes CASSFPMDGELFF. The chain has TRBV5-1 and TRBJ2-2; no definite D call. The germline V and J ends were trimmed by 2 bases and 7 bases, with 9 bases remaining between them. Germline V gives CDR1 SGHRS, CDR2 YFSETQ. This CDR3 has 13 residues.

The chain carries TRBV5-1 and TRBJ1-1; 11 bases line up with TRBD1. There are 17 residues in the CDR3. Per germline, CDR1 SGHRS and CDR2 YFSETQ. Trimming took 0 bases from V and 7 from J; bases not matched to a gene: 11. The CDR3 bases are TGCGCCAGCAGCTTGGGTTATGCCGGGACAGGGGGATTTGAAGCTTTCTTT. Translating gives CASSLGYAGTGGFEAFF.